The 20 T cell receptor beta chains presented below share a single source sample, sequenced in a study of blood T cell repertoires in COVID-19. Measured with immunoSEQ multiplex PCR; TCRdb has only the in-frame clones, and not every one. The data show under 250,000 clones, approximately 92% seen once. Sequencing was carried out using PBMCs or T cells enriched from blood (not recorded which). Source of these receptors: a woman younger than 30 in a cohort exposed to, infected with or recovered from COVID-19 (not recorded which).

This sequence joins TRBV5-6 and TRBJ2-3; possibly TRBD1 for D (5 bases). The CDR3 has 14 amino acids. Trimming removed 2 bases at V and 2 bases at J, with 9 bases between. From germline, CDR1 is SGHDT and CDR2 YYEEEE. The CDR3 bases are TGTGCCAGCAGCTTCAGGGTAGACACAGATACGCAGTATTTT. Its translation: CASSFRVDTDTQYF.

The V gene is TRBV19, the J gene TRBJ2-7; 8 positions agree with TRBD2. Unmatched junction bases numbered 4, after V lost 5 bases and J lost 4 bases. The CDR3 consists of 13 residues. Germline V lookup: CDR1 LNHDA, CDR2 SQIVND (reference sequence). CDR3 region: CASSAPGGYEQYF. Written as DNA, the CDR3 is TGTGCCAGTAGTGCACCGGGGGGGTACGAGCAGTACTTC.

The rearrangement links TRBV10-2 to TRBJ1-2; possibly TRBD1 for D (5 bases). Between the trimmed V and J ends, which lost 6 bases and 7 bases, there was a span of 12 bases. Germline V CDR1 and CDR2: WSHSY, SAAADI. This CDR3 is 12 amino acids long. This CDR3 is CASRGGEGGYTF. The CDR3 DNA is TGCGCCAGCAGGGGGGGAGAAGGTGGCTACACCTTC.

V is TRBV13 and J is TRBJ2-3, with 9 bases that match TRBD1. CDR3 size: 17 residues. Germline lookup yields CDR1 PRHDT and CDR2 FYEKMQ (reference sequence). V trimming: 3 bases; J trimming: 0 bases; junction bases outside the gene matches: 7. Here the CDR3 DNA reads TGTGCCAGCAGCTTTCCCGGGACAGGGCTTAGCACAGATACGCAGTATTTT. This encodes CASSFPGTGLSTDTQYF.

This chain joins TRBV6-5 and TRBJ2-3; 12 positions agree with TRBD2. The CDR3 covers 13 residues. The V gene's germline CDR1 is MNHEY and CDR2 SVGAGI. J gave up 8 bases and V 6 bases, and 3 bases lay outside the gene matches. CDR3 nucleotide sequence: TGTGCCAGCAGGACTAGCGGGAGAGGTACGCAGTATTTT. Its translation: CASRTSGRGTQYF.

The table lists this clone with a count of one. The chain employs TRBV11-3 and TRBJ1-2; 7 nucleotides agree with TRBD1. Germline CDR1 SGHNT, CDR2 YENEEA. The CDR3 runs to 15 residues. J was trimmed by 8 bases and V by 9 bases; bases with no gene match: 18. CDR3 loop: CASKLGGTRRGGYTF. CDR3 in DNA: TGTGCCAGTAAATTAGGGGGCACCCGGAGAGGAGGCTACACCTTC.

The chain has TRBV30 and TRBJ1-5, with 9 bases lining up with TRBD1. The trim removed 2 bases at V and 5 bases at J, leaving 4 bases unmatched. The CDR3 length is 14 residues. Germline assignment: CDR1 GTSNPN and CDR2 SVGIG (reference sequence). The CDR3 loop reads CAWSTWTGDQPQHF. The CDR3 DNA follows: TGTGCCTGGAGTACCTGGACAGGGGATCAGCCCCAGCATTTT.

The V call is TRBV12-5, the J call TRBJ1-3, with D tentatively TRBD1 (5 bases). Germline V CDR1 and CDR2: LGHNT, FRNRAP. V lost 1 base, J lost 0 bases, and 7 bases lay in between. This CDR3 spans 15 amino acids. The CDR3 DNA sequence: TGTGCTAGTGGTTTGGGGGGCAGCTCTGGAAACACCATATATTTT. Translation: CASGLGGSSGNTIYF.

This clone turned up a few times. V is TRBV4-1 and J is TRBJ2-2; TRBD1 matches at 10 bases. Germline V gene lookup returns CDR1 MGHRA and CDR2 YSYEKL. V lost 3 bases and J lost 3; bases outside the gene matches: 4. The CDR3 consists of 16 residues. The CDR3 bases are TGCGCCAGCAGCCACAGGACAGGGGGGGACACCGGGGAGCTGTTTTTT. Translated: CASSHRTGGDTGELFF.

The gene calls are TRBV21-1 and TRBJ2-7; TRBD2 is the table's D call and was not checked against the DNA. TRBV21-1 is assigned pseudogene status. The CDR3 totals 17 residues. The CDR3, as DNA: TGTGCCAGCAGCCCCTCCCTTGCGGGGGGCCACGATTACGAGCAGTACTTC. It yields the protein CASSPSLAGGHDYEQYF.

The chain links TRBV7-8 to TRBJ1-3, with unresolved D. Germline V gene lookup returns CDR1 SGHVS and CDR2 FQNEAQ. This CDR3 has 13 residues. V was pared by 2 bases and J by 5 bases, with 7 bases between. DNA of the CDR3: TGTGCCAGCAGCTTAAGCGAGAGAAACACCATATATTTT. Amino acids: CASSLSERNTIYF. The entire variable domain, with the rest obtained from reference TRBV7-8 and TRBJ1-3, is as follows: GAGVSQSPRYKVAKRGQDVALRCDPISGHVSLFWYQQALGQGPEFLTYFQNEAQLDKSGLPSDRFFAERPEGSVSTLKIQRTQQEDSAVYLCASSLSERNTIYFGEGSWLTVV.

V and J are TRBV5-5 and TRBJ2-7, with a possible D match to TRBD1 (6 bases). The CDR3 runs to 15 residues. V was cut by 4 bases and J by 3 bases, with 17 bases left in between. Germline-derived CDR1 and CDR2 are SGHKS and YYEKEE (reference sequence). CDR3 in amino acids: CASSQGSLLRYEQYF. CDR3 coding DNA: TGTGCCAGCAGCCAGGGGAGCCTCCTCCGCTACGAGCAGTACTTC.

The chain combines TRBV6-5 with TRBJ2-7, with D unclear. V lost 0 bases and J lost 2, with 11 bases in between. The CDR3 extends over 15 amino acids. Per the germline V gene, CDR1 is MNHEY and CDR2 is SVGAGI. The CDR3 DNA follows: TGTGCCAGCAGTTACTCCGCACTAATAGCCTACGAGCAGTACTTC. Amino acid sequence: CASSYSALIAYEQYF.

This CDR3 is CASSPPGQAGGTEAFF. The CDR3 nucleotides are TGTGCCAGCTCACCACCAGGACAGGCTGGGGGCACTGAAGCTTTCTTT. The chain links TRBV18 to TRBJ1-1, with 7 bases that match TRBD1. V lost 0 bases and J lost 4; bases outside the gene matches: 8. The CDR3 is 16 residues long. The V gene's germline CDR1 is KGHSH and CDR2 LQKENI.

V gene TRBV12-3 or TRBV12-4 combines with J gene TRBJ1-2; TRBD1 agrees at 7 bases. This CDR3 is built from 13 residues. V lost 3 bases and J lost 7; bases outside the gene matches: 5. CDR3 nucleotides: TGTGCCAGCAGTTTCCAGGGGGTTATTGGCTACACCTTC. It translates to CASSFQGVIGYTF.

The genes are TRBV7-6 and TRBJ1-1; D not resolved. This CDR3 spans 13 amino acids. In germline, CDR1 is SGHVS, CDR2 FNYEAQ. Trimming took 1 base from V and 1 from J, leaving 4 bases between them. The CDR3 coding sequence is TGTGCCAGCAGCTTAGGGCAGAACACTGAAGCTTTCTTT. This sequence encodes CASSLGQNTEAFF.

This chain's CDR3 is CASSLIWRASYNEQFF. The CDR3 nucleotides read TGTGCCAGCAGCTTGATTTGGAGGGCCTCCTACAATGAGCAGTTCTTC. This rearrangement joins TRBV7-9 to TRBJ2-1; D possibly corresponds to TRBD2 (6 bases). V was pared by 3 bases and J by 0 bases, with 12 bases between. Per the germline V gene, CDR1 is SEHNR and CDR2 is FQNEAQ (reference sequence). The CDR3 has 16 residues. Complete variable domain (other parts from reference TRBV7-9 and TRBJ2-1): DTGVSQNPRHKITKRGQNVTFRCDPISEHNRLYWYRQTLGQGPEFLTYFQNEAQLEKSRLLSDRFSAERPKGSFSTLEIQRTEQGDSAMYLCASSLIWRASYNEQFFGPGTRLTVL.

The chain recombines TRBV9 with TRBJ2-1; tentatively, D is TRBD2 (6 bases). Germline loops: CDR1 SGDLS, CDR2 YYNGEE. This CDR3 spans 16 amino acids. V was cut by 4 bases and J by 0 bases, with 14 bases left in between. CDR3 coding DNA: TGTGCCAGCAGCACGCCCGCGGGAAGCTCCTACAATGAGCAGTTCTTC. It is translated as CASSTPAGSSYNEQFF. The whole variable domain, filled in from reference TRBV9 and TRBJ2-1, reads DSGVTQTPKHLITATGQRVTLRCSPRSGDLSVYWYQQSLDQGLQFLIQYYNGEERAKGNILERFSAQQFPDLHSELNLSSLELGDSALYFCASSTPAGSSYNEQFFGPGTRLTVL.

The chain employs TRBV9 and TRBJ2-5, with TRBD2 as a possible D gene (6 bases). Germline V lookup: CDR1 SGDLS, CDR2 YYNGEE. V lost 0 bases to trimming and J lost 7 bases, with 10 bases between them. This CDR3 is built from 13 residues. CDR3 protein: CASSVAGGLTQYF. The DNA of the CDR3 is TGTGCCAGCAGCGTAGCTGGGGGACTGACCCAGTACTTC.

The J gene is TRBJ1-1, the V gene TRBV9, with 7 bases that match TRBD1. This CDR3 spans 15 amino acids. From germline, CDR1 is SGDLS and CDR2 YYNGEE. V was pared by 0 bases and J by 2 bases, with 4 bases of the junction left unmatched. CDR3 sequence reads: CASSVAGTDNTEAFF. CDR3 DNA: TGTGCCAGCAGCGTAGCTGGGACAGATAACACTGAAGCTTTCTTT.